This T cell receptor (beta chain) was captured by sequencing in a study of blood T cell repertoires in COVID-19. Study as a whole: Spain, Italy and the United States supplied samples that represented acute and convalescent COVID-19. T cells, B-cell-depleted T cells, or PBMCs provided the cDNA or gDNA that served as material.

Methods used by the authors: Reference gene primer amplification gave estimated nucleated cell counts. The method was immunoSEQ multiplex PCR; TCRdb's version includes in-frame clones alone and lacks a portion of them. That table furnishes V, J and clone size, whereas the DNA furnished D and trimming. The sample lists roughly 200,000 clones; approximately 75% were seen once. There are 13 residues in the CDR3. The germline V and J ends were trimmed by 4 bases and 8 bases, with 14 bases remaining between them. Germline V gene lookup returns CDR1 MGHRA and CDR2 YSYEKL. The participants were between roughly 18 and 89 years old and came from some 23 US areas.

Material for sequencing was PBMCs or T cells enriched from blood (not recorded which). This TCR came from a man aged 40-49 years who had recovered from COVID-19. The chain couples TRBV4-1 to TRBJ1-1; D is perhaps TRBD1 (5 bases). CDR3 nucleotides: TGCGCCAGCAGCCGCGTGGTGGGGCGGGAAGCTTTCTTT. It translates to CASSRVVGREAFF.